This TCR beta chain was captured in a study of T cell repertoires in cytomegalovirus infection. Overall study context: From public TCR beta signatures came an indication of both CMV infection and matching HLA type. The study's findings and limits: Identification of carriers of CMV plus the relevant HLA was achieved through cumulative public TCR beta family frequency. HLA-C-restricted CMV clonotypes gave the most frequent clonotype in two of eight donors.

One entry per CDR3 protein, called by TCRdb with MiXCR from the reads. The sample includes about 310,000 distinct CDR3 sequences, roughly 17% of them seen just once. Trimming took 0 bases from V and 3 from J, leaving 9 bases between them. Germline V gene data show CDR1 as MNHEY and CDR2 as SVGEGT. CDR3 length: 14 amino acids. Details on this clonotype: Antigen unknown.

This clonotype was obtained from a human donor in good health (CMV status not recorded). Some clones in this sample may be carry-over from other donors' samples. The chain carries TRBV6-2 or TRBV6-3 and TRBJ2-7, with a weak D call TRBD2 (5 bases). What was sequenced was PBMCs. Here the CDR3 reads CASSYSGVSYEQYF. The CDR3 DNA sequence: TGTGCCAGCAGTTACTCCGGGGTCAGCTACGAGCAGTACTTC.